This entry is about one T cell receptor (beta chain). Antigen specificity is unknown. The data were produced by immunoSEQ multiplex PCR, yet TCRdb's version contains in-frame clones alone and is incomplete. The top ten hold 4.5% to 5.5% of the sample, which has some 100,000 clones, just under 80% seen once. These data originate in a study of radiotherapy plus CTLA-4 blockade in lung cancer. Study background: Disease control reached about 28%, with objective responses in approximately 17%. General study findings and limits: TCR clones originating in tumors grew in number in blood after radiotherapy plus ipilimumab. Early clone dynamics of blood T cells, plus interferon-beta, reportedly predicted response best.

The study treated chemo-refractory metastatic non-small-cell lung cancer patients with focal radiation plus ipilimumab CTLA-4 blockade. Trimming shortened V by 1 base and J by 6 bases, and 23 bases separated the two germline ends. The length of the CDR3 is 18 residues. Germline CDR1 SGHDT, CDR2 YYEEEE. The source of this sequence is a human donor with non-small cell lung cancer who had a partial response to radiotherapy plus ipilimumab. The chain is built from TRBV5-6 and TRBJ2-1; possible D gene TRBD1, 5 bases. The material was peripheral blood, obtained from a patient treated with radiotherapy plus ipilimumab. CDR3 DNA: TGTGCCAGCAGCTTGACCCGAATGTCAGGGCGAGCAGCCAATGAGCAGTTCTTC. Translated: CASSLTRMSGRAANEQFF.